This is a list of T cell receptor beta chains from one sample in a study of identical twins. MiXCR was run by TCRdb on the 5' RACE reads, yielding one entry per CDR3 protein. The sample contains roughly 720,000 distinct CDR3 sequences, roughly 20% of which appear only once. This sample was also put to use in a study of T cells expressing NK-cell markers.

The sample consisted of PBMCs. All receptors derive from a woman in her late teens or twenties in good health. Both conserved end residues are part of each CDR3. A D gene is named only where the DNA matches it firmly. Expanded clones get a size class; other rows say once, few or many, or leave the size out.

CDR3 length: 13; D gene: NA; J gene: TRBJ1-1; clone size: NA; V gene: TRBV7-2; CDR3 DNA: TGTGCCAGCAGCCTGTACAGGGAGTCTGAAGCTTTCTTT; CDR3 protein: CASSLYRESEAFF
CDR3 length: 16; D gene: TRBD2; J gene: TRBJ2-5; clone size: few; V gene: TRBV20-1; CDR3 DNA: TGCAGTGCGGATAGGACTAGCGGGGGGGCCCTGGAGACCCAGTACTTC; CDR3 protein: CSADRTSGGALETQYF
CDR3 length: 14; D gene: TRBD2; J gene: TRBJ2-2; clone size: few; V gene: TRBV3-1; CDR3 DNA: TGTGCCAGCAGCCGAGCGGGGGGGCCCGGGGAGCTGTTTTTT; CDR3 protein: CASSRAGGPGELFF
CDR3 length: 13; D gene: TRBD1; J gene: TRBJ1-3; clone size: few; V gene: TRBV5-1; CDR3 DNA: TGCGCCAGCAGCCCACAGGGGAGGGACACCATATATTTT; CDR3 protein: CASSPQGRDTIYF
CDR3 length: 14; D gene: NA; J gene: TRBJ2-3; clone size: NA; V gene: TRBV7-2; CDR3 DNA: TGTGCCAGCAGCTTCAAGGGGGGGGAAGATACGCAGTATTTT; CDR3 protein: CASSFKGGEDTQYF
CDR3 length: 13; D gene: TRBD1; J gene: TRBJ2-5; clone size: few; V gene: TRBV6-1; CDR3 DNA: TGTGCCAGCAGGGGACAGCCAGAAGAGACCCAGTACTTC; CDR3 protein: CASRGQPEETQYF
CDR3 length: 13; D gene: NA; J gene: TRBJ1-2; clone size: few; V gene: TRBV6-1; CDR3 DNA: TGTGCCAGCATGAAGACTTCTAACTATGGCTACACCTTC; CDR3 protein: CASMKTSNYGYTF
CDR3 length: 15; D gene: NA; J gene: TRBJ2-3; clone size: once; V gene: TRBV5-1; CDR3 DNA: TGCGCCAGCAGCCCCCTGGCGGTTAGCACAGATACGCAGTATTTT; CDR3 protein: CASSPLAVSTDTQYF
CDR3 length: 17; D gene: TRBD2; J gene: TRBJ2-1; clone size: few; V gene: TRBV7-2; CDR3 DNA: TGTGCCAGCAGCACTAGAGTTACAGCGGGAGACGTCTATGAGCAGTTCTTC; CDR3 protein: CASSTRVTAGDVYEQFF
CDR3 length: 14; D gene: NA; J gene: TRBJ2-5; clone size: NA; V gene: TRBV5-1; CDR3 DNA: TGCGCCAGCAGCCCGGGCCCTCCCGGGGAGACCCAGTACTTC; CDR3 protein: CASSPGPPGETQYF
CDR3 length: 14; D gene: TRBD1; J gene: TRBJ1-6; clone size: NA; V gene: TRBV18; CDR3 DNA: TGTGCCAGCTCACTGGACAGGGTCAGCTCACCCCTCCACTTT; CDR3 protein: CASSLDRVSSPLHF
CDR3 length: 15; D gene: NA; J gene: TRBJ2-7; clone size: few; V gene: TRBV6-1; CDR3 DNA: TGTGCCAGCAGTAAGAACAGGGTCAGCTCCTACGAGCAGTACTTC; CDR3 protein: CASSKNRVSSYEQYF
CDR3 length: 15; D gene: NA; J gene: TRBJ2-7; clone size: few; V gene: TRBV27; CDR3 DNA: TGTGCCAGCAGTTACACCTCAGGGATCTCCCACGAGCAGTACTTC; CDR3 protein: CASSYTSGISHEQYF
CDR3 length: 12; D gene: TRBD1; J gene: TRBJ1-2; clone size: few; V gene: TRBV20-1; CDR3 DNA: TGCAGTGCTTGGACAGGGGGAGGTGGCTACACCTTC; CDR3 protein: CSAWTGGGGYTF
CDR3 length: 16; D gene: TRBD2; J gene: TRBJ2-7; clone size: NA; V gene: TRBV4-3; CDR3 DNA: TGCGCCAGCAGCCCGGGAGCGGGAGCCCTCTCCTACGAGCAGTACTTC; CDR3 protein: CASSPGAGALSYEQYF
CDR3 length: 16; D gene: TRBD2; J gene: TRBJ2-3; clone size: few; V gene: TRBV3-1; CDR3 DNA: TGTGCCAGCAGCCAAGTACGGGGGGGCGGCACAGATACGCAGTATTTT; CDR3 protein: CASSQVRGGGTDTQYF
CDR3 length: 14; D gene: NA; J gene: TRBJ2-7; clone size: NA; V gene: TRBV18; CDR3 DNA: TGTGCCAGCTCACCACTCCCGCCGCAGGTCGAGCAGTACTTC; CDR3 protein: CASSPLPPQVEQYF
CDR3 length: 15; D gene: TRBD2; J gene: TRBJ2-1; clone size: NA; V gene: TRBV12-3/TRBV12-4; CDR3 DNA: TGTGCCAGCAGTTTGGGTAGCGGGACGTCTGGTGAGCAGTTCTTC; CDR3 protein: CASSLGSGTSGEQFF
CDR3 length: 15; D gene: NA; J gene: TRBJ2-3; clone size: NA; V gene: TRBV24-1; CDR3 DNA: TGTGCCACCAGTGATTCCCGACAGAAGACAGATACGCAGTATTTT; CDR3 protein: CATSDSRQKTDTQYF
CDR3 length: 18; D gene: TRBD2; J gene: TRBJ2-1; clone size: few; V gene: TRBV20-1; CDR3 DNA: TGCAGTGCTAGAGATTCGAGCGGGGGACTGGCGTGGTACAATGAGCAGTTCTTC; CDR3 protein: CSARDSSGGLAWYNEQFF